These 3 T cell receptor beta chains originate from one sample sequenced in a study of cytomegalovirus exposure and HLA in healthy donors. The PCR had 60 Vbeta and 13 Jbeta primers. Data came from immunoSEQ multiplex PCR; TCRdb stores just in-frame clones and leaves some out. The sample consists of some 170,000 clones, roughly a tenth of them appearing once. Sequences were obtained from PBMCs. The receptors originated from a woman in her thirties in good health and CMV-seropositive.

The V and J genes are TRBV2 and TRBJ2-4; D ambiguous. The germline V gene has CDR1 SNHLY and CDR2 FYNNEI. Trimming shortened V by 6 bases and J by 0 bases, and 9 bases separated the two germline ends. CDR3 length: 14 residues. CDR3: CASRAPLAKNIQYF. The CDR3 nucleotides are TGTGCCAGCAGGGCTCCCCTAGCCAAAAACATTCAGTACTTC.

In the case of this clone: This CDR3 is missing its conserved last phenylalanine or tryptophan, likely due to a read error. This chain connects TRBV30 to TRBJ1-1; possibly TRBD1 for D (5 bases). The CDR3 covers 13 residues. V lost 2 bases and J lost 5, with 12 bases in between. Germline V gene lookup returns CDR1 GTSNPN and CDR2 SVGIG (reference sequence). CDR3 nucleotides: TGTGCCTGGAGTTGGGGGAGGTCAACTGAAGCTTTCTTG. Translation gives CAWSWGRSTEAFL.

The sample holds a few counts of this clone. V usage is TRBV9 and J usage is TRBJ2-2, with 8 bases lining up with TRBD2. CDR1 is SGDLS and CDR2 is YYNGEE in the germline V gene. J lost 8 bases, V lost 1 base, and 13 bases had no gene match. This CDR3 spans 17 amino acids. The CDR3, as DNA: TGTGCCAGCAGCGTAAGGTCACTAGCGGCGTCGGGGGGGGAGCTGTTTTTT. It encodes CASSVRSLAASGGELFF.